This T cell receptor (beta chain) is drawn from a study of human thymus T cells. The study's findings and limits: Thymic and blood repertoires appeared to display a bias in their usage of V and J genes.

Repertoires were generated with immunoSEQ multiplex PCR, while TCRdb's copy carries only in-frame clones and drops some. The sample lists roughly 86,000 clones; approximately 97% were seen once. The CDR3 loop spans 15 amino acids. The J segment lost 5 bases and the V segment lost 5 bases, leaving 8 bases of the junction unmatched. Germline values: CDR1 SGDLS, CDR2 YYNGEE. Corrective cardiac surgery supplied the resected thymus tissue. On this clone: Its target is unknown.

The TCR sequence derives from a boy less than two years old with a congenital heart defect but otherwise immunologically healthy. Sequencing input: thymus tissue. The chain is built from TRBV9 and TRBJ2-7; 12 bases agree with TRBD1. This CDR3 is CASSTGTGGRHEQYF. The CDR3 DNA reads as TGTGCCAGCAGTACCGGGACAGGGGGCCGGCACGAGCAGTACTTC.